One sample yielded the 27 T cell receptor beta chains listed below, sequenced in a study of shared clonotypes between healthy human individuals. Terminally differentiated effector memory CD45RA+ cells were excluded by CCR7 positive selection of CD45RO-negative cells. Only in-frame clones appear in the TCRdb table, and some are missing; sequencing was by immunoSEQ multiplex PCR. This table has 2 million or so clones, around 96% appearing once. Sequenced: naive CD8+ T cells sorted from blood. Receptor source: a man younger than 30 in good health.

In nucleotides, the CDR3 is TGTGCCAGCAGCGAAGAAGGGAGGATCGATGAGCAGTTCTTC. It is translated as CASSEEGRIDEQFF. V and J are TRBV9 and TRBJ2-1; the D gene is possibly TRBD2 (6 bases). Germline CDR1 is SGDLS and CDR2 is YYNGEE. There are 14 residues in the CDR3. Trimming shortened V by 3 bases and J by 8 bases, and 15 bases separated the two germline ends.

V gene TRBV4-3 combines with J gene TRBJ2-1; possibly TRBD1 for D (6 bases). There are 16 residues in the CDR3. Germline V CDR1 and CDR2: LGHNA, YSLEER. V shed 1 base and J shed 9 bases, with 19 bases lying between them. CDR3 nucleotides: TGCGCCAGCAGCCAAGGCATGGGCGTTGGGGGCACTGAGCAGTTCTTC. Its protein is CASSQGMGVGGTEQFF.

The CDR3 sequence: CASSLVGLDPEAFF. The CDR3 DNA reads TGTGCCAGCAGCTTAGTAGGTCTAGACCCTGAAGCTTTCTTT. The chain links TRBV13 to TRBJ1-1; no definite D call. The CDR3 has 14 amino acids. Trimming shortened V by 1 base and J by 6 bases, and 12 bases separated the two germline ends. The germline V gene has CDR1 PRHDT and CDR2 FYEKMQ (reference sequence). Full variable domain (rest looked up from reference TRBV13 and TRBJ1-1): AAGVIQSPRHLIKEKRETATLKCYPIPRHDTVYWYQQGPGQDPQFLISFYEKMQSDKGSIPDRFSAQQFSDYHSELNMSSLELGDSALYFCASSLVGLDPEAFFGQGTRLTVV.

A note on this clone: The sample has other DNA sequences that encode this CDR3 too. The chain uses TRBV7-9 and TRBJ1-1; D call uncertain. CDR3 length: 15 residues. Germline CDR1 is SEHNR and CDR2 is FQNEAQ (reference sequence). V was pared by 1 base and J by 0 bases, with 9 bases between. For the CDR3, the DNA is TGTGCCAGCAGCTTAGGCGCGGGGATGAACACTGAAGCTTTCTTT. As protein: CASSLGAGMNTEAFF.

The chain uses TRBV6-4 and TRBJ1-1; tentative D call: TRBD1 (5 bases). The germline V gene has CDR1 MRHNA and CDR2 SNTAGT. With 0 bases removed from V and 4 bases from J, the gap between germline ends came to 9 bases. This CDR3 comprises 14 residues. The CDR3 DNA follows: TGTGCCAGCAGTGACTCCGGGGACGGCACTGAAGCTTTCTTT. Encoded protein: CASSDSGDGTEAFF.

V is TRBV11-2 and J is TRBJ2-7; tentatively, D is TRBD2 (6 bases). The CDR3 sequence is 18 residues long. Deletions cut 4 bases from V and 1 base from J, with 23 bases between. In germline, CDR1 is SGHAT, CDR2 FQNNGV. CDR3 sequence reads: CASSYGRADTGGSYEQYF. Here the CDR3 DNA reads TGTGCCAGCAGCTACGGCCGGGCGGACACCGGGGGATCCTACGAGCAGTACTTC.

The genes are TRBV28 and TRBJ1-5; tentatively, D is TRBD1 (5 bases). CDR1 is MDHEN, CDR2 SYDVKM, per germline. V dropped 3 bases and J dropped 5 bases, with 11 bases sitting between them. This CDR3 spans 14 amino acids. For the CDR3, the DNA is TGTGCCAGCAGTTTCAATGAAGGGGATCAGCCCCAGCATTTT. This gives the protein CASSFNEGDQPQHF. Full variable domain (rest looked up from reference TRBV28 and TRBJ1-5): DVKVTQSSRYLVKRTGEKVFLECVQDMDHENMFWYRQDPGLGLRLIYFSYDVKMKEKGDIPEGYSVSREKKERFSLILESASTNQTSMYLCASSFNEGDQPQHFGDGTRLSIL.

The chain combines TRBV10-2 with TRBJ2-7, with 11 bases aligning to TRBD1. Germline V gene data show CDR1 as WSHSY and CDR2 as SAAADI. Germline trimming cut 7 bases from V and 2 bases from J; bases unmatched to any gene: 16. This CDR3 spans 18 amino acids. CDR3 nucleotides: TGCGCCAGCACCGATCCGCGGGACAGGGGGTATAGGCCCTACGAGCAGTACTTC. It yields the protein CASTDPRDRGYRPYEQYF.

A remark on this clone: This sample also contains other DNA sequences that code for the same CDR3. The CDR3 loop reads CASSGGNPYEQYF. The DNA for the CDR3 is TGTGCCAGCAGTGGGGGGAATCCCTACGAGCAGTACTTC. The genes are TRBV27 and TRBJ2-7; perhaps TRBD2 as D (6 bases). The CDR3 extends over 13 amino acids. V was cut by 5 bases and J by 2 bases, with 10 bases left in between. In germline, CDR1 is MNHEY, CDR2 SMNVEV (reference sequence).

The chain recombines TRBV6-5 with TRBJ2-7; TRBD2 matches 7 bases. The V gene end was trimmed by 0 bases and the J gene end by 7 bases; junction bases not matched to a gene: 9. There are 15 residues in the CDR3. Germline V CDR1 and CDR2: MNHEY, SVGAGI. CDR3 DNA: TGTGCCAGCAGTTACTCGATGGGGCTAGCGGTAGAGCAGTACTTC. Translating gives CASSYSMGLAVEQYF.

The rearrangement uses TRBV27 and TRBJ2-3; D tentatively reads TRBD1 or TRBD2 (5 bases each). V was trimmed by 5 bases and J by 6 bases, leaving 18 bases between them. This CDR3 is 15 amino acids long. Looked up from germline, CDR1 is MNHEY and CDR2 is SMNVEV (reference sequence). CDR3 DNA: TGTGCCAGCAGTCCCGGGACCGCAGCCTGGGATACGCAGTATTTT. Encoded protein: CASSPGTAAWDTQYF.

A word on this clone: The sample contains more than one DNA sequence encoding this CDR3. This sequence joins TRBV9 and TRBJ2-7; D remains ambiguous. Germline V gives CDR1 SGDLS, CDR2 YYNGEE. V was trimmed by 0 bases and J by 3 bases, leaving 10 bases between them. The CDR3 runs 14 residues. As DNA, the CDR3 is TGTGCCAGCAGCGTAGGTCTGGCTGGCTACGAGCAGTACTTC. Residues: CASSVGLAGYEQYF.

This chain links TRBV4-2 with TRBJ2-7; D not certain. Trimming removed 4 bases at V and 2 bases at J, with 9 bases between. CDR1 is LGHNA, CDR2 YNFKEQ, per germline. The length of the CDR3 is 13 residues. The CDR3 protein is CASSPRATYEQYF. In DNA, the CDR3 is TGTGCCAGCAGCCCACGGGCAACCTACGAGCAGTACTTC.

This clone was detected once. The chain recombines TRBV30 with TRBJ1-1; TRBD1 is a possible D gene (6 bases). The CDR3 extends over 14 amino acids. V was shortened by 1 base and J by 3 bases, with 12 bases between the two germline ends. CDR1 is GTSNPN and CDR2 is SVGIG in the germline V gene (reference sequence). This CDR3 reads CAWSGGGEDTEAFF. Here the CDR3 DNA reads TGTGCCTGGAGTGGAGGGGGGGAGGACACTGAAGCTTTCTTT.

This rearrangement joins TRBV2 to TRBJ2-7, with 10 bases identical to TRBD1. Germline V gives CDR1 SNHLY, CDR2 FYNNEI. With 7 bases clipped from V and 1 base from J, the junction kept 4 bases outside the gene matches. The CDR3 is made up of 14 amino acids. The CDR3 spells CASMWTGGSYEQYF. As DNA, the CDR3 is TGTGCCAGCATGTGGACAGGGGGATCCTACGAGCAGTACTTC. The full variable domain, with the rest looked up from reference TRBV2 and TRBJ2-7, is EPEVTQTPSHQVTQMGQEVILRCVPISNHLYFYWYRQILGQKVEFLVSFYNNEISEKSEIFDDQFSVERPDGSNFTLKIRSTKLEDSAMYFCASMWTGGSYEQYFGPGTRLTVT.

This clone has a single count. This chain links TRBV12-5 with TRBJ1-5; 10 bases line up with TRBD1. The V gene's germline CDR1 is LGHNT and CDR2 FRNRAP. The CDR3 is 15 residues long. V lost 6 bases and J lost 3; bases outside the gene matches: 5. In DNA form, the CDR3 reads TGTGCTAGTGGCGTGACAGGGGGCTACAATCAGCCCCAGCATTTT. Translated: CASGVTGGYNQPQHF.

The chain has TRBV29-1 and TRBJ1-2, with 7 nucleotides matching TRBD1. J lost 4 bases, V lost 3 bases, and 5 bases had no gene match. The CDR3 sequence is 13 residues long. Germline V gene data show CDR1 as SQVTM and CDR2 as ANQGSEA. The CDR3 here is CSVDTGEAYGYTF. In nucleotides, the CDR3 is TGCAGCGTTGATACAGGGGAGGCCTATGGCTACACCTTC. The full variable domain, with the rest looked up from reference TRBV29-1 and TRBJ1-2, is SAVISQKPSRDICQRGTSLTIQCQVDSQVTMMFWYRQQPGQSLTLIATANQGSEATYESGFVIDKFPISRPNLTFSTLTVSNMSPEDSSIYLCSVDTGEAYGYTFGSGTRLTVV.

The count of this clone is one. The chain carries TRBV28 and TRBJ2-1; possibly TRBD1 for D (5 bases). This CDR3 has 16 residues. Trimming left V 4 bases short and J 3 bases short, with 16 bases between. Germline assignment: CDR1 MDHEN and CDR2 SYDVKM. The CDR3 loop is CASSSPQELHYNEQFF. The CDR3 nucleotides read TGTGCCAGCAGTTCCCCACAGGAACTCCACTACAATGAGCAGTTCTTC.

The chain recombines TRBV27 with TRBJ1-2; the D is unclear. Germline V gene lookup returns CDR1 MNHEY and CDR2 SMNVEV (reference sequence). This CDR3 is 15 amino acids long. V shed 3 bases and J shed 3 bases, with 14 bases lying between them. The CDR3 nucleotides read TGTGCCAGCAGTTTTGGGTCACCGGCACACTATGGCTACACCTTC. As protein: CASSFGSPAHYGYTF.

The CDR3 nucleotides read TGCGCCAGCAGCCTGCTAGCGGTGTCTGAAGTACGGCTCACAGATACGCAGTATTTT. Amino acid sequence: CASSLLAVSEVRLTDTQYF. This chain connects TRBV4-1 to TRBJ2-3; TRBD2 agrees at 7 bases. This CDR3 comprises 19 residues. The junction had 18 bases not matched to a gene; V was cut back by 4 bases and J by 2 bases. Looked up from germline, CDR1 is MGHRA and CDR2 is YSYEKL.

This clone was observed a single time. J is TRBJ1-1 and V is TRBV6-5; D may be TRBD1 (6 bases). V was shortened by 7 bases and J by 5 bases, with 17 bases between the two germline ends. Germline loops: CDR1 MNHEY, CDR2 SVGAGI. The CDR3 contains 14 residues. CDR3 residues: CASTSGGGRTEAFF. CDR3 bases: TGTGCCAGCACCTCCGGCGGGGGGCGGACTGAAGCTTTCTTT.

The chain recombines TRBV30 with TRBJ2-1, with no clear D. The CDR3 extends over 13 amino acids. Germline lookup yields CDR1 GTSNPN and CDR2 SVGIG (reference sequence). Trimming removed 0 bases from V and 6 bases from J, with 9 bases in between. CDR3 region: CAWSVLYGNEQFF. The DNA for the CDR3 is TGTGCCTGGAGTGTATTGTATGGCAATGAGCAGTTCTTC.

As regards this clone: Additional DNA sequences in this sample encode the identical CDR3. The V gene is TRBV9, the J gene TRBJ2-2; D remains ambiguous. The CDR3 extends over 13 amino acids. From germline, CDR1 is SGDLS and CDR2 YYNGEE. V was cut by 0 bases and J by 6 bases, with 6 bases left in between. This chain's CDR3 is CASSVVGAGELFF. Here the CDR3 DNA reads TGTGCCAGCAGCGTAGTCGGTGCCGGGGAGCTGTTTTTT.

J is TRBJ2-6 and V is TRBV13; D is uncertain. The CDR3 extends over 13 amino acids. CDR1 PRHDT and CDR2 FYEKMQ come from the germline V gene (reference sequence). The V gene lost 5 bases and the J gene lost 2 bases, with 4 bases spanning the gap. CDR3 region: CASSDAGANVLTF. DNA for the CDR3: TGTGCCAGCAGCGACGCTGGGGCCAACGTCCTGACTTTC.

The gene calls are TRBV4-1 and TRBJ2-5, with TRBD2 matching 8 bases. This CDR3 comprises 16 residues. V lost 0 bases and J lost 2; bases outside the gene matches: 5. The V gene's germline CDR1 is MGHRA and CDR2 YSYEKL. CDR3 nucleotides: TGCGCCAGCAGCCAAGAACGAGCGGGGGATCAAGAGACCCAGTACTTC. Its protein product is CASSQERAGDQETQYF.

The chain employs TRBV13 and TRBJ2-5; D gene uncertain. The CDR3 is made up of 12 amino acids. V lost 3 bases, J lost 3 bases, and 5 bases lay in between. Germline V lookup: CDR1 PRHDT, CDR2 FYEKMQ (reference sequence). This CDR3 is CASSFFEETQYF. The CDR3, as DNA: TGTGCCAGCAGCTTTTTTGAAGAGACCCAGTACTTC. The full variable domain, in which reference TRBV13 and TRBJ2-5 provide the parts outside the CDR3, is AAGVIQSPRHLIKEKRETATLKCYPIPRHDTVYWYQQGPGQDPQFLISFYEKMQSDKGSIPDRFSAQQFSDYHSELNMSSLELGDSALYFCASSFFEETQYFGPGTRLLVL.

CDR3 nucleotides: TGTGCCAGCAGCCCGCCTTTAATTGGGAGGGCCTATACGCAGTATTTT. This sequence encodes CASSPPLIGRAYTQYF. The rearrangement uses TRBV11-2 and TRBJ2-3; TRBD2 agrees at 7 bases. This CDR3 is built from 16 residues. Germline CDR1 is SGHAT and CDR2 is FQNNGV. Losses at the gene ends were 5 bases for V and 7 bases for J; bases not matched to a gene: 15. Full variable domain (missing parts from reference TRBV11-2 and TRBJ2-3): EAGVAQSPRYKIIEKRQSVAFWCNPISGHATLYWYQQILGQGPKLLIQFQNNGVVDDSQLPKDRFSAERLKGVDSTLKIQPAKLEDSAVYLCASSPPLIGRAYTQYFGPGTRLTVL.